This T cell receptor (beta chain) was retrieved from a study of cytomegalovirus exposure and HLA in healthy donors. Across the whole study: Per a later analysis, the 666 first-cohort and fewer than 150 validation repertoires shared one platform.

The length of the CDR3 is 14 residues. Germline CDR1 is SNHLY and CDR2 is FYNNEI. V gave up 3 bases and J gave up 3 bases, with 11 bases separating them. Clones were read by immunoSEQ multiplex PCR, and TCRdb kept only the in-frame ones, dropping some. Among 100,000 to 120,000 clones listed, approximately 88% were seen once. The receptor was isolated from a woman aged 30 to 39 in good health and CMV-seropositive. Sequencing used PBMCs. V is TRBV2 and J is TRBJ1-2, with D tentatively TRBD1 (6 bases). Here the CDR3 reads CASSDSGVDYGYTF. The DNA of the CDR3 is TGTGCCAGCAGTGACTCAGGGGTCGACTATGGCTACACCTTC.